Presented here are 17 T cell receptor beta chains from one specimen sequenced in a study of blood T cell repertoires in COVID-19. Clones were read by immunoSEQ multiplex PCR, and TCRdb kept only the in-frame ones, dropping some. The sample records around 360,000 clones, more than 85% being singletons. Sequenced sample: PBMCs or T cells enriched from blood (not recorded which). The source of these receptors is a woman aged 30 to 39 who had recovered from COVID-19.

The J gene is TRBJ2-7, the V gene TRBV5-4, with 7 bases matching TRBD1. The CDR3 totals 15 residues. Germline CDR1 and CDR2: SGHNT and YYREEE (reference sequence). With V trimmed by 3 bases and J by 4 bases, 10 bases remained unmatched. The CDR3 protein is CASSSHPGQPYEQYF. The CDR3, as DNA: TGTGCCAGCAGCTCTCACCCGGGACAGCCTTACGAGCAGTACTTC. The variable domain in full, completed from reference TRBV5-4 and TRBJ2-7, reads ETGVTQSPTHLIKTRGQQVTLRCSSQSGHNTVSWYQQALGQGPQFIFQYYREEENGRGNFPPRFSGLQFPNYSSELNVNALELDDSALYLCASSSHPGQPYEQYFGPGTRLTVT.

This chain uses TRBV5-1 with TRBJ2-1; a possible D gene is TRBD2 (6 bases). V dropped 0 bases and J dropped 0 bases, with 22 bases sitting between them. Germline assignment: CDR1 SGHRS and CDR2 YFSETQ. CDR3 length: 20 amino acids. This CDR3 is CASSLGGSGGSLSSYNEQFF. The CDR3, as DNA: TGCGCCAGCAGCTTGGGTGGTAGCGGAGGCTCTTTGAGCTCCTACAATGAGCAGTTCTTC.

CDR3 region: CASSLTYSEREQFF. The DNA for the CDR3 is TGTGCCAGCAGCTTAACTTATAGCGAACGTGAGCAGTTCTTC. This chain links TRBV7-3 with TRBJ2-1; D is possibly TRBD2 (5 bases). Per germline, CDR1 SGHTA and CDR2 FQGTGA. This CDR3 comprises 14 residues. The ends were cut back, 0 bases at V and 9 bases at J, with 12 bases in the middle. The full variable domain, with the rest looked up from reference TRBV7-3 and TRBJ2-1, is GAGVSQTPSNKVTEKGKYVELRCDPISGHTALYWYRQSLGQGPEFLIYFQGTGAADDSGLPNDRFFAVRPEGSVSTLKIQRTERGDSAVYLCASSLTYSEREQFFGPGTRLTVL.

The chain combines TRBV15 with TRBJ2-2; no clear D. The V gene's germline CDR1 is LNHNV and CDR2 YYDKDF (reference sequence). V was trimmed by 1 base and J by 3 bases, leaving 3 bases between them. CDR3 length: 13 residues. The CDR3 loop is CATSRVDTGELFF. The CDR3 nucleotides are TGTGCCACCAGCAGAGTAGACACCGGGGAGCTGTTTTTT.

V usage is TRBV7-2 and J usage is TRBJ1-2, with D tentatively TRBD1 (6 bases). This CDR3 contains 13 residues. The ends were cut back, 2 bases at V and 7 bases at J, with 11 bases in the middle. CDR1 and CDR2 (germline): SGHTA, FQGNSA. The CDR3 loop reads CASSLQGLTGYTF. CDR3 bases: TGTGCCAGCAGCTTACAGGGGCTCACTGGCTACACCTTC.

The sample holds many counts of this clone. The CDR3 nucleotides read TGTGCCAGCAGTGAAGGGGGGACAATCTACGAGCAGTACTTC. Protein: CASSEGGTIYEQYF. The J gene is TRBJ2-7, the V gene TRBV6-1; weak D call: TRBD1 (6 bases). The V end lost 1 base, the J end lost 3 bases, and 10 bases lay between the germline ends. The germline V gene encodes CDR1 MNHNS and CDR2 SASEGT. This CDR3 has 14 residues.

The gene calls are TRBV6-1 and TRBJ1-1; no definite D call. The CDR3 has 14 residues. V was pared by 2 bases and J by 1 base, with 8 bases between. CDR1 is MNHNS and CDR2 is SASEGT in the germline V gene. The CDR3 protein is CASSEHSENTEAFF. DNA for the CDR3: TGTGCCAGCAGTGAACACAGTGAGAACACTGAAGCTTTCTTT.

The gene calls are TRBV11-2 and TRBJ1-2; D is uncertain. The CDR3 has 13 residues. V was shortened by 0 bases and J by 3 bases, with 5 bases between the two germline ends. The germline V gene has CDR1 SGHAT and CDR2 FQNNGV. The CDR3 region has the DNA TGTGCCAGCAGCTTAGACCTTGACTATGGCTACACCTTC. Translated, it gives CASSLDLDYGYTF.

This clone was recorded only once. The chain has TRBV27 and TRBJ2-1; weak D call: TRBD2 (5 bases). CDR1 and CDR2 from the germline V gene are MNHEY and SMNVEV (reference sequence). The CDR3 is 13 amino acids. V was pared by 5 bases and J by 4 bases, with 9 bases between. The CDR3 loop reads CASSPDFYNEQFF. The CDR3 region has the DNA TGTGCCAGCAGTCCGGACTTTTACAATGAGCAGTTCTTC.

The rearrangement joins TRBV25-1 to TRBJ2-1, with 7 nucleotides matching TRBD2. Germline CDR1 reads MGHDK; CDR2 reads SYGVNS. There are 15 residues in the CDR3. After removal of 5 bases from V and 2 bases from J, the junction contained 6 bases not matched to a gene. The CDR3 loop is CASSSFAGAYNEQFF. CDR3 DNA sequence: TGTGCCAGCAGTTCTTTCGCGGGGGCCTACAATGAGCAGTTCTTC. Supplemented by reference TRBV25-1 and TRBJ2-1, the full variable domain reads EADIYQTPRYLVIGTGKKITLECSQTMGHDKMYWYQQDPGMELHLIHYSYGVNSTEKGDLSSESTVSRIRTEHFPLTLESARPSHTSQYLCASSSFAGAYNEQFFGPGTRLTVL.

V gene TRBV12-3 or TRBV12-4 combines with J gene TRBJ1-5; 7 bases agree with TRBD1. The junction had 4 bases not matched to a gene; V was cut back by 7 bases and J by 7 bases. This CDR3 has 12 residues. The CDR3 sequence: CASTRDSQPQHF. The CDR3 DNA follows: TGTGCCAGCACCCGGGACAGCCAGCCCCAGCATTTT.

The chain has TRBV5-1 and TRBJ1-2; TRBD1 might be the D (5 bases). CDR1 and CDR2 from the germline V gene are SGHRS and YFSETQ. Trimming took off 2 bases at V and 4 bases at J, with 15 bases between the two ends. The CDR3 has 15 residues. DNA for the CDR3: TGCGCCAGCAGCTTCGGATGGCAGGGATCCTATGGCTACACCTTC. It yields the protein CASSFGWQGSYGYTF. The full variable domain, with the rest looked up from reference TRBV5-1 and TRBJ1-2, is KAGVTQTPRYLIKTRGQQVTLSCSPISGHRSVSWYQQTPGQGLQFLFEYFSETQRNKGNFPGRFSGRQFSNSRSEMNVSTLELGDSALYLCASSFGWQGSYGYTFGSGTRLTVV.

Points on this clone: Other DNA sequences within the sample encode an identical CDR3. The genes are TRBV12-3 or TRBV12-4 and TRBJ1-1; D remains unclear. CDR3 size: 13 residues. V lost 3 bases, J lost 0 bases, and 5 bases lay in between. The CDR3 DNA reads TGTGCCAGCAGTTTCAGTATGAACACTGAAGCTTTCTTT. This gives the protein CASSFSMNTEAFF.

J is TRBJ2-7 and V is TRBV7-2; D is unclear. The V gene lost 5 bases and the J gene lost 2 bases, with 13 bases spanning the gap. CDR3 length equals 14 residues. CDR1 SGHTA and CDR2 FQGNSA come from the germline V gene. The CDR3 here is CASSTVAATYEQYF. In nucleotides, the CDR3 is TGTGCCAGCAGCACCGTAGCAGCCACCTACGAGCAGTACTTC.

The rearrangement links TRBV11-2 to TRBJ2-1, with 11 bases identical to TRBD2. This CDR3 is 15 amino acids long. V shed 2 bases and J 8 bases; nucleotides not matched to a gene: 5. Germline-derived CDR1 and CDR2 are SGHAT and FQNNGV. The CDR3 protein is CASSLIAGGRDEQFF. CDR3 nucleotide sequence: TGTGCCAGCAGCTTAATAGCGGGAGGGCGTGATGAGCAGTTCTTC.

This chain connects TRBV7-9 to TRBJ2-1, with TRBD2 matching over 11 bases. CDR3 length: 16 amino acids. In germline, CDR1 is SEHNR, CDR2 FQNEAQ (reference sequence). The trim removed 5 bases at V and 3 bases at J, leaving 6 bases unmatched. CDR3 loop: CASSQPGLADYNEQFF. The CDR3 DNA follows: TGTGCCAGCAGCCAACCGGGACTAGCGGACTACAATGAGCAGTTCTTC. Variable domain in full (rest from reference TRBV7-9 and TRBJ2-1): DTGVSQNPRHKITKRGQNVTFRCDPISEHNRLYWYRQTLGQGPEFLTYFQNEAQLEKSRLLSDRFSAERPKGSFSTLEIQRTEQGDSAMYLCASSQPGLADYNEQFFGPGTRLTVL.

The rearrangement uses TRBV6-2 or TRBV6-3 and TRBJ2-3, with 8 bases fitting TRBD1. After removal of 4 bases from V and 9 bases from J, the junction contained 9 bases not matched to a gene. Germline CDR1 MNHEY, CDR2 SVGEGT. The CDR3 has 14 residues. The CDR3 sequence is CASSSPNRQGTQYF. The CDR3 DNA follows: TGTGCCAGCAGTTCTCCTAATAGACAGGGGACGCAGTATTTT.